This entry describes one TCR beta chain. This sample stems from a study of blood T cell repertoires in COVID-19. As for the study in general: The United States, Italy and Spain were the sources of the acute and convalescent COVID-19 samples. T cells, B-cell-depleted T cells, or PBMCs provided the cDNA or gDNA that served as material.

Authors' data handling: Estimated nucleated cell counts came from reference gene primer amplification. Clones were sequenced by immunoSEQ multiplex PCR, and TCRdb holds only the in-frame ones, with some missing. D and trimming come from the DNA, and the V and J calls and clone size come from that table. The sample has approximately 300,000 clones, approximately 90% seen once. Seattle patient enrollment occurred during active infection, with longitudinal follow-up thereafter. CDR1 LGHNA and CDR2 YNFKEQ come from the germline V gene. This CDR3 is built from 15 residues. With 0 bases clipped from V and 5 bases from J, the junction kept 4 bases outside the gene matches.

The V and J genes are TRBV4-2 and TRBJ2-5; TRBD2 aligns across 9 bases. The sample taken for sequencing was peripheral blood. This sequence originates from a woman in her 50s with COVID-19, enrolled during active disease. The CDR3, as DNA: TGTGCCAGCAGCCAAGATAGCGGGAGTGACGAGACCCAGTACTTC. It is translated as CASSQDSGSDETQYF.